This T cell receptor (beta chain) was retrieved from a study of blood T cell repertoires in COVID-19. About the study: Spain, Italy and the United States supplied samples that represented acute and convalescent COVID-19.

The authors' processing: Nucleated cell counts were estimated from reference gene primer amplification. Sequencing was performed with immunoSEQ multiplex PCR; in TCRdb, only in-frame clones are kept and a portion is missing. That table supplies the V and J calls and clone size; D and trimming were determined from the DNA. The table shows approximately 93,000 clones, with roughly 71% occurring only once. The CDR3 loop spans 15 amino acids. V dropped 2 bases and J dropped 5 bases, with 12 bases sitting between them. Germline V gives CDR1 SNHLY, CDR2 FYNNEI. The chain joins TRBV2 to TRBJ1-4; D possibly corresponds to TRBD1 (6 bases). The sample was peripheral blood. The clonotype comes from a woman older than 75 with acute or convalescent COVID-19. CDR3 nucleotides: TGTGCCAGCAGTGAAAGGGCGGACAGAAATGAAAAACTGTTTTTT. This encodes CASSERADRNEKLFF.